Described below is a single T cell receptor beta chain sequence and its context. TCRdb's table, derived via immunoSEQ multiplex PCR, lists solely in-frame clones and lacks some. The sample yields a few hundred thousand clones, 70% to 90% seen once. The sample is drawn from a study of blood T cell repertoires in COVID-19. Study overall: Both acute and convalescent COVID-19 samples were obtained from the United States, Italy and Spain.

The CDR3 has 12 amino acids. V was cut by 3 bases and J by 6 bases, with 10 bases left in between. Germline values: CDR1 SGDLS, CDR2 YYNGEE. The source material was peripheral blood. This chain links TRBV9 with TRBJ2-7; a possible D gene is TRBD1 (6 bases). The receptor was isolated from a woman in her sixties or seventies with acute or convalescent COVID-19. This CDR3 is CASSAQGSEQYF. The CDR3 bases are TGTGCCAGCAGCGCACAGGGATCCGAGCAGTACTTC. Using reference TRBV9 and TRBJ2-7 for the parts outside the CDR3, the full variable domain is DSGVTQTPKHLITATGQRVTLRCSPRSGDLSVYWYQQSLDQGLQFLIQYYNGEERAKGNILERFSAQQFPDLHSELNLSSLELGDSALYFCASSAQGSEQYFGPGTRLTVT.